This TCR beta chain was recovered during a study of tumor-infiltrating lymphocytes in primary liver carcinoma. In the study overall: Both sexes were represented among patients, who were 30 to 69 years old. Study conclusions and caveats: In tumor-adjacent and tumor-blood pairs, overlap was lower than in tumor region pairs. Tumor top-250-clone fractions significantly exceeded those of blood (p = 0.039).

From about 0.5 ug of total RNA, TCR beta-specific cDNA was reverse-transcribed using a constant-region primer. Three nested multiplex PCR rounds, a slightly modified ARM-PCR method, built the TCR beta libraries. In the first two PCR rounds, TRBV1-TRBV30 forward primers were paired with a C-beta reverse primer, and each round lasted roughly 9 cycles. TCRdb re-called the multiplex PCR reads with MiXCR, one entry per CDR3 protein. The data contain tens of thousands of distinct CDR3 sequences, roughly 77% of them singletons. This clonotype was seen only once. What it binds is not known. From germline, CDR1 is SGHAT and CDR2 FQNNGV. The V end lost 6 bases, the J end lost 6 bases, and 21 bases lay between the germline ends. The CDR3 spans 16 residues. Co-extraction of both nucleic acids (RNA and DNA) used roughly 18-34 mg of unsorted bulk tissue.

The sequenced sample consisted of tumor-adjacent normal liver tissue. The TCR sequence derives from a young woman with primary liver carcinoma and hepatitis B virus infection. The rearrangement joins TRBV11-2 to TRBJ2-1; D could derive from TRBD1 or TRBD2 (6 bases each). CDR3 loop: CASREGGTTSRNEQFF. The CDR3 DNA reads as TGTGCCAGCAGGGAAGGAGGGACAACCTCCCGCAATGAGCAGTTCTTC.